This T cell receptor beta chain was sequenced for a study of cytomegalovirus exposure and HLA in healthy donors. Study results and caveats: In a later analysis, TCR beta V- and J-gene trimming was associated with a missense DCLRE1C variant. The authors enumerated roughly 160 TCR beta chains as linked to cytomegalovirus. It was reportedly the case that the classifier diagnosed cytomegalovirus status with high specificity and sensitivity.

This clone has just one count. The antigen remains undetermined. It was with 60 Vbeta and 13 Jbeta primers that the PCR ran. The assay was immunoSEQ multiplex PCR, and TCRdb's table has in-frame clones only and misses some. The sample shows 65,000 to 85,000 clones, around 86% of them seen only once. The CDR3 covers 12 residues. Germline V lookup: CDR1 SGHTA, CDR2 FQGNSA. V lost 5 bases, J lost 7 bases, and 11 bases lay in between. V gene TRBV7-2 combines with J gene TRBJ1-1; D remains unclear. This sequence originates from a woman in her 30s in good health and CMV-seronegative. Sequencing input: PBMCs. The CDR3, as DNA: TGTGCCAGCAGCCCGTTCGGGGTTGAAGCTTTCTTT. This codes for CASSPFGVEAFF.